Below, 14 T cell receptor beta chains from the same sample are listed, as sequenced in a study of identical twins (dated by TCRdb to about 2016). Receptor libraries were prepared by 5' RACE. The reads were generated on an Illumina HiSeq 2000. The public reads were reanalyzed by TCRdb: fastp trimming at Q25, MiXCR alignment, in-frame beta chains only. Entries are consolidated by CDR3 protein sequence, retaining the most common genes and DNA. The sample has nearly 900,000 distinct CDR3 sequences on record, 12% of them singletons. Clones ranked in the top ten supply around 1.5% of the sample. The same sample was also studied in work on yellow fever vaccine responses in identical twins.

The sequencing input was PBMCs. All receptors come from a young woman in good health.

This clonotype has more than one count but fewer than ten. This chain joins TRBV4-1 and TRBJ2-6; TRBD1 agrees at 9 bases. With 1 base clipped from V and 3 bases from J, the junction kept 7 bases outside the gene matches. Germline V CDR1 and CDR2: MGHRA, YSYEKL. The CDR3 has 18 residues. The CDR3 region is CASSQVLTGGRGANVLTF. CDR3 coding DNA: TGCGCCAGCAGCCAAGTTTTGACAGGGGGTCGTGGGGCCAACGTCCTGACTTTC.

The genes are TRBV6-1 and TRBJ1-3; D gene unclear. The germline CDR1 and CDR2 sequences are MNHNS and SASEGT. The V gene lost 5 bases and the J gene lost 0 bases, with 8 bases spanning the gap. This CDR3 has 14 amino acids. The CDR3 spells CASSTYDSGNTIYF. The CDR3 DNA reads TGTGCCAGCAGTACATACGACTCTGGAAACACCATATATTTT.

The J gene is TRBJ2-5, the V gene TRBV5-1; D assignment may be TRBD1 or TRBD2 (5 bases each). This CDR3 is 16 amino acids long. V dropped 1 base and J dropped 5 bases, with 18 bases sitting between them. Germline V CDR1 and CDR2: SGHRS, YFSETQ. The CDR3 sequence: CASSLMPRGAGETQYF. The CDR3 nucleotides read TGCGCCAGCAGCTTGATGCCTCGAGGGGCCGGGGAGACCCAGTACTTC.

This chain links TRBV27 with TRBJ2-3; 8 bases agree with TRBD2. Germline V gene data show CDR1 as MNHEY and CDR2 as SMNVEV (reference sequence). Unmatched junction bases numbered 12, after V lost 2 bases and J lost 5 bases. This CDR3 is 17 amino acids long. CDR3 in DNA: TGTGCCAGCAGTTTACGGAGCGGGGGTGTATTTGAAGATACGCAGTATTTT. Its translation is CASSLRSGGVFEDTQYF.

This clonotype appeared a few times. The gene calls are TRBV10-3 and TRBJ2-3; D tentatively reads TRBD1 or TRBD2 (5 bases each). Trimming pared 0 bases from V and 5 bases from J, leaving 6 bases between. CDR1 is ENHRY, CDR2 SYGVKD, per germline. CDR3 length: 13 residues. CDR3 region: CAISESRGDTQYF. CDR3 nucleotides: TGTGCCATCAGTGAGTCGAGGGGAGATACGCAGTATTTT.

This chain uses TRBV28 with TRBJ2-6, with no clear D. The CDR3 covers 12 residues. Trimming removed 10 bases at V and 4 bases at J, with 8 bases between. The germline gives CDR1 MDHEN, CDR2 SYDVKM. The CDR3 reads CATRIGANVLTF. The DNA of the CDR3 is TGTGCCACCAGGATCGGGGCCAACGTCCTGACTTTC.

V is TRBV20-1 and J is TRBJ1-1; the D is unclear. CDR1 is DFQATT, CDR2 SNEGSKA, per germline (reference sequence). The CDR3 runs to 16 residues. V dropped 0 bases and J dropped 0 bases, with 14 bases sitting between them. The CDR3, as DNA: TGCAGTGCTAGAGATCTCGGCGGGAATATGAACACTGAAGCTTTCTTT. Translated, it gives CSARDLGGNMNTEAFF.

This clonotype was picked up a small number of times. J is TRBJ2-3 and V is TRBV6-5; 7 bases are a match to TRBD1. The ends lost 2 bases at V and 2 bases at J; junction bases unmatched: 16. Germline-derived CDR1 and CDR2 are MNHEY and SVGAGI. The CDR3 has 19 amino acids. The DNA of the CDR3 is TGTGCCAGCAGTTACGGTCCCGGGACAGCCTCCTACCCCACAGATACGCAGTATTTT. This codes for CASSYGPGTASYPTDTQYF.

The chain combines TRBV29-1 with TRBJ2-1; tentative D call: TRBD1 (8 bases). Germline values: CDR1 SQVTM, CDR2 ANQGSEA. The CDR3 length is 12 residues. The germline V and J ends were trimmed by 5 bases and 9 bases, with 14 bases remaining between them. Here the CDR3 DNA reads TGCAGCGTTCCACACAGGGGGGGTGAGCAGTTCTTC. It translates to CSVPHRGGEQFF.

The table lists this clonotype with a few counts. The V and J genes are TRBV12-3 or TRBV12-4 and TRBJ2-7; 8 nucleotides match TRBD2. With 8 bases clipped from V and 5 bases from J, the junction kept 5 bases outside the gene matches. This CDR3 spans 12 amino acids. CDR3 nucleotides: TGTGCCAGCGGCGGGACTAGGGACGAGCAGTACTTC. Its translation: CASGGTRDEQYF.

The chain uses TRBV27 and TRBJ2-1; TRBD1 aligns across 9 bases. Germline V CDR1 and CDR2: MNHEY, SMNVEV (reference sequence). This CDR3 comprises 15 residues. V dropped 1 base and J dropped 7; count of bases not matched to a gene: 5. The CDR3 nucleotides are TGTGCCAGCAGTTTATTACAGGGGGCAGGAAATGAGCAGTTCTTC. It specifies CASSLLQGAGNEQFF.

This clonotype appeared many times. The V gene is TRBV12-3 or TRBV12-4, the J gene TRBJ2-7, with a weak D call TRBD1 (6 bases). Trimming shortened V by 3 bases and J by 2 bases, and 11 bases separated the two germline ends. CDR3 length: 14 residues. In nucleotides, the CDR3 is TGTGCCAGCAGTTTCGAGGACAGTACCTACGAGCAGTACTTC. Protein product: CASSFEDSTYEQYF.

This sequence joins TRBV2 and TRBJ2-4; TRBD1 agrees at 8 bases. Germline CDR1 reads SNHLY; CDR2 reads FYNNEI. The CDR3 runs 15 residues. Germline trimming cut 2 bases from V and 7 bases from J; bases unmatched to any gene: 7. CDR3 region: CASSESWTGRNIQYF. CDR3 nucleotides: TGTGCCAGCAGTGAATCTTGGACAGGGAGGAACATTCAGTACTTC. Variable domain in full (rest from reference TRBV2 and TRBJ2-4): EPEVTQTPSHQVTQMGQEVILRCVPISNHLYFYWYRQILGQKVEFLVSFYNNEISEKSEIFDDQFSVERPDGSNFTLKIRSTKLEDSAMYFCASSESWTGRNIQYFGAGTRLSVL.

This clonotype was picked up many times. The V gene is TRBV2, the J gene TRBJ2-1; 14 bases agree with TRBD2. The V segment lost 7 bases and the J segment 9 bases; nucleotides outside the gene matches: 5. CDR1 is SNHLY and CDR2 is FYNNEI in the germline V gene. CDR3 length equals 14 residues. CDR3 nucleotides: TGTGCCAGCAATAGAGGACTAGCGGGAGGTGAGCAGTTCTTC. It codes for CASNRGLAGGEQFF.